This TCR beta chain was retrieved from a study of blood T cell repertoires in COVID-19. The CDR3 totals 15 residues. Trimming took off 4 bases at V and 0 bases at J, with 10 bases between the two ends. Per germline, CDR1 LNHDA and CDR2 SQIVND (reference sequence). The protocol was immunoSEQ multiplex PCR, while the TCRdb copy is restricted to in-frame clones and leaves out a portion. The sample carries 80,000 to 95,000 clones, around 85% recorded once. The clonotype comes from a human donor in a cohort sampled during active COVID-19. The chain is built from TRBV19 and TRBJ1-5, with D perhaps matching TRBD1 (6 bases). The sample comprised peripheral blood. CDR3 DNA sequence: TGTGCCAGTAGTAGGGACACCGGTAGCAATCAGCCCCAGCATTTT. It codes for CASSRDTGSNQPQHF.